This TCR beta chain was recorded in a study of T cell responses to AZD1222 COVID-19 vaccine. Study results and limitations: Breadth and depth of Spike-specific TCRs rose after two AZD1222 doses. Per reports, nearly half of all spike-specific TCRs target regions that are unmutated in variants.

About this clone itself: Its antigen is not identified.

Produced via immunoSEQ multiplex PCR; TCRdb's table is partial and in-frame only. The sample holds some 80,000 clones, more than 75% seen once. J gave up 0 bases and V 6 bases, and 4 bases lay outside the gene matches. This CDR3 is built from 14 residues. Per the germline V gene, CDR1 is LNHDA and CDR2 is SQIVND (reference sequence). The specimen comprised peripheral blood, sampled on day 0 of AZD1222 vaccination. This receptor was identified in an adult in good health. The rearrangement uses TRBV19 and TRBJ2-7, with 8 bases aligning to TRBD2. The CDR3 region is CASSLTSGSYEQYF. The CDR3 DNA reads TGTGCCAGTAGCCTCACTAGCGGCTCCTACGAGCAGTACTTC.